Listed below are T cell receptor beta chains from one sample, sequenced in a study of T cell responses to AZD1222 COVID-19 vaccine. Only in-frame clones appear in the TCRdb table, and some are missing; sequencing was by immunoSEQ multiplex PCR. The sample comprises some 120,000 clones, roughly nine tenths of which are singletons, and 7.5% to 8% rests with the top ten. The sequencing here drew on peripheral blood, taken on day 0 of AZD1222 vaccination. The origin of the receptors is an adult in good health. CDR3s include the opening cysteine and the closing phenylalanine or tryptophan. Each record gives: J gene, clone size, D gene, V gene, CDR3 length, CDR3 protein, CDR3 DNA. D genes are given only for firm matches. Size tells how often a clone was seen (once, few, many) or the class of an expanded clone, and some rows leave it out.

>TRBJ1-5|once|TRBD1|TRBV28|16
CASSLRDRRSNQPQHF
TGTGCCAGCAGCCTTCGGGACAGGCGTAGCAATCAGCCCCAGCATTTT
>TRBJ2-7|many|.|TRBV3-1/TRBV3-2|13
CASSQEWGAEQYF
TGTGCCAGCAGCCAAGAATGGGGGGCGGAGCAGTACTTC
>TRBJ1-6|.|TRBD1|TRBV6-5|15
CASRNTGTGVSPLHF
TGTGCCAGCAGAAATACCGGGACAGGGGTTTCACCCCTCCACTTT
>TRBJ2-2|.|.|TRBV3-1/TRBV3-2|16
CASSQVGGRSTGELFF
TGTGCCAGCAGCCAAGTCGGGGGGCGAAGCACCGGGGAGCTGTTTTTT
>TRBJ2-7|.|.|TRBV7-2|15
CASSLGGTVAYEQYF
TGTGCCAGCAGCTTAGGCGGGACAGTAGCCTACGAGCAGTACTTC
>TRBJ1-3|.|.|TRBV5-6|12
CAPGSSGNTIYF
TGTGCTCCCGGGAGCTCTGGAAACACCATATATTTT
>TRBJ2-3|.|.|TRBV9|16
CASSVGGVGSTDTQYF
TGTGCCAGCAGCGTGGGCGGGGTTGGGAGCACAGATACGCAGTATTTT
>TRBJ1-1|.|.|TRBV24-1|11
CATSLGREAFF
TGTGCCACCAGCCTGGGGCGTGAAGCTTTCTTT
>TRBJ2-7|.|.|TRBV6-1|16
CASSEDHRVGSYEQYF
TGTGCCAGCAGCGAAGATCACAGGGTGGGCTCCTACGAGCAGTACTTC
>TRBJ1-2|.|TRBD1|TRBV10-3|16
CAIRRDREIVDYGYTF
TGTGCCATCAGGCGTGACAGGGAAATTGTGGACTATGGCTACACCTTC
>TRBJ2-7|few|.|TRBV7-9|11
CASSRSNEQYF
TGTGCCAGCAGCCGCTCCAACGAGCAGTACTTC
>TRBJ1-1|.|.|TRBV14|14
CASSQDYGHDEAFF
TGTGCCAGCAGCCAAGACTACGGCCATGATGAAGCTTTCTTT
>TRBJ2-7|.|.|TRBV28|15
CASSLRGGQGGEQYF
TGTGCCAGCAGTTTAAGGGGGGGGCAGGGTGGCGAGCAGTACTTC
>TRBJ1-2|.|.|TRBV9|14
CASSVGGIGYGYTF
TGTGCCAGCAGCGTAGGGGGCATTGGCTATGGCTACACCTTC
>TRBJ2-6|.|.|TRBV7-9|15
CASSLAGEGANVLTF
TGTGCCAGCAGCTTAGCAGGGGAGGGGGCCAACGTCCTGACTTTC